This T cell receptor (beta chain) was recovered during a study of T cells after yellow fever vaccination. Notes on the study in general: Clones that expanded after primary vaccination mostly reappeared after the booster (96% CD4, roughly 87% CD8). The bulk population could contribute abundant contaminating clonotypes to FACS-sorted repertoires. Clonotype sharing between CD4 and CD8 compartments was small.

The CDR3 consists of 13 residues. The germline CDR1 and CDR2 sequences are SGHDN and FVKESK. The V and J ends lost 1 base and 3 bases respectively, with 4 bases between them. TCRdb redid the calling of the 5' RACE reads with MiXCR, one entry per CDR3 protein. The data show 280,000 or so distinct CDR3 sequences, 7.5% to 9.5% seen once. The sample holds many counts of this clonotype. No antigen is known for it. The clonotype originates from a man younger than 35 who received the YFV17D yellow fever vaccine. The rearrangement links TRBV14 to TRBJ1-5; D remains unclear. The sequencing here drew on CD4+ T cells sorted from PBMCs, taken 5 days after the yellow fever booster vaccination. CDR3 residues: CASSQGPNQPQHF. In DNA form, the CDR3 reads TGTGCCAGCAGCCAAGGCCCCAATCAGCCCCAGCATTTT.